Below, 27 T cell receptor beta chains from the same sample are listed, as sequenced in a study of blood T cell repertoires in COVID-19. Assay used: immunoSEQ multiplex PCR; TCRdb lists only in-frame clones, some missing. The table includes over 50,000 clones, over 80% detected once. The sample was peripheral blood. These receptors all come from a man in his sixties or seventies with acute or convalescent COVID-19.

The V gene is TRBV7-6, the J gene TRBJ2-3; TRBD2 matches 9 bases. Germline CDR1 is SGHVS and CDR2 is FNYEAQ. The CDR3 sequence is 16 residues long. V lost 0 bases to trimming and J lost 2 bases; unmatched junction nucleotides: 3. Here the CDR3 reads CASSLAGTSSTDTQYF. CDR3 DNA: TGTGCCAGCAGCTTAGCGGGGACTAGCTCCACAGATACGCAGTATTTT.

This sequence joins TRBV2 and TRBJ2-1, with a possible D match to TRBD1 (6 bases). Germline V CDR1 and CDR2: SNHLY, FYNNEI. Trimming shortened V by 9 bases and J by 3 bases, and 12 bases separated the two germline ends. The CDR3 runs to 13 residues. The CDR3 DNA reads TGTGCCAGGGGTGGCAGGGGCTACAATGAGCAGTTCTTC. It codes for CARGGRGYNEQFF.

Written as DNA, the CDR3 is TGTGCCAGCAGCTGGGGTATCGGGGGGGCCACAGATACGCAGTATTTT. It is translated as CASSWGIGGATDTQYF. This chain links TRBV5-4 with TRBJ2-3; 8 positions match TRBD2. Germline trimming cut 3 bases from V and 2 bases from J; bases unmatched to any gene: 8. The germline V gene has CDR1 SGHNT and CDR2 YYREEE (reference sequence). The CDR3 runs to 16 residues.

This rearrangement joins TRBV2 to TRBJ2-5; D perhaps matches TRBD1 (5 bases). Trimming shortened V by 4 bases and J by 4 bases, and 16 bases separated the two germline ends. The germline CDR1 and CDR2 sequences are SNHLY and FYNNEI. CDR3 length: 15 residues. CDR3 amino acids: CASSAARGSAETQYF. The CDR3, as DNA: TGTGCCAGCAGTGCTGCAAGGGGTTCGGCAGAGACCCAGTACTTC.

This clone has only a few counts. The chain has TRBV11-2 and TRBJ2-1; the D gene is possibly TRBD2 (5 bases). Germline-derived CDR1 and CDR2 are SGHAT and FQNNGV. This CDR3 spans 15 amino acids. V was pared by 5 bases and J by 0 bases, with 11 bases between. This CDR3 is CASSTDGNSYNEQFF. The CDR3 bases are TGTGCCAGCAGCACCGACGGGAACTCCTACAATGAGCAGTTCTTC.

This chain joins TRBV27 and TRBJ2-1, with D maybe TRBD2 (5 bases). There are 14 residues in the CDR3. Trimming took 3 bases from V and 3 from J, leaving 9 bases between them. Germline V gene lookup returns CDR1 MNHEY and CDR2 SMNVEV (reference sequence). CDR3 protein: CASSLAGYYNEQFF. The CDR3 DNA follows: TGTGCCAGCAGTTTGGCGGGTTACTACAATGAGCAGTTCTTC.

This chain connects TRBV29-1 to TRBJ1-2; no clear D gene. Germline values: CDR1 SQVTM, CDR2 ANQGSEA. The V end lost 0 bases, the J end lost 2 bases, and 7 bases lay between the germline ends. CDR3 length equals 13 residues. The DNA of the CDR3 is TGCAGCGTTGAAGACTGGCAGAACTATGGCTACACCTTC. Protein product: CSVEDWQNYGYTF. Complete variable domain (other parts from reference TRBV29-1 and TRBJ1-2): SAVISQKPSRDICQRGTSLTIQCQVDSQVTMMFWYRQQPGQSLTLIATANQGSEATYESGFVIDKFPISRPNLTFSTLTVSNMSPEDSSIYLCSVEDWQNYGYTFGSGTRLTVV.

Here the CDR3 reads CASSARTGTGGEQFF. CDR3 nucleotides: TGTGCCAGCAGCGCGCGGACAGGCACCGGGGGAGAGCAGTTCTTC. The chain has TRBV9 and TRBJ2-1, with a possible D match to TRBD1 (7 bases). The CDR3 is made up of 15 amino acids. Germline V gives CDR1 SGDLS, CDR2 YYNGEE. Trimming shortened V by 3 bases and J by 10 bases, and 20 bases separated the two germline ends.

This chain connects TRBV28 to TRBJ1-2, with 9 bases that match TRBD1. This CDR3 comprises 16 residues. Looked up from germline, CDR1 is MDHEN and CDR2 is SYDVKM. V shed 3 bases and J 8 bases; nucleotides not matched to a gene: 13. The CDR3 DNA sequence: TGTGCCAGCAGTTTCCGGGACAGGGTAGTAGTGGGGGGCTACACCTTC. Protein: CASSFRDRVVVGGYTF.

The chain uses TRBV7-2 and TRBJ2-5, with 9 nucleotides matching TRBD1. Looked up from germline, CDR1 is SGHTA and CDR2 is FQGNSA. The CDR3 extends over 17 amino acids. With 4 bases clipped from V and 5 bases from J, the junction kept 14 bases outside the gene matches. CDR3 DNA sequence: TGTGCCAGCAGCTCGCCGGGACAGGGTATTTTTGGGGAGACCCAGTACTTC. Its translation: CASSSPGQGIFGETQYF.

V is TRBV7-3 and J is TRBJ2-3; 7 bases map to TRBD2. In germline, CDR1 is SGHTA, CDR2 FQGTGA. This CDR3 contains 19 residues. J lost 3 bases, V lost 0 bases, and 15 bases had no gene match. CDR3 residues: CASSLTAGTKWGRTDTQYF. The CDR3 nucleotides are TGTGCCAGCAGCTTAACGGCGGGGACTAAATGGGGGAGGACAGATACGCAGTATTTT.

This clone has only a few counts. The chain joins TRBV20-1 to TRBJ1-2, with D unresolved. CDR3 size: 11 residues. Germline lookup yields CDR1 DFQATT and CDR2 SNEGSKA (reference sequence). The DNA of the CDR3 is TGCAGGGTTGAGAACCCGGGGGGCTACACCTTC. It codes for CRVENPGGYTF.

The chain recombines TRBV28 with TRBJ2-1; possible D gene TRBD2, 5 bases. Trimming stripped 6 bases from V and 0 bases from J, with 18 bases between. Germline V CDR1 and CDR2: MDHEN, SYDVKM. The CDR3 runs 17 residues. The CDR3 DNA reads TGTGCCAGCAGCCAAAGGGCAGGACTGTTCTCCTACAATGAGCAGTTCTTC. Residues: CASSQRAGLFSYNEQFF. The full variable domain, in which reference TRBV28 and TRBJ2-1 provide the parts outside the CDR3, is DVKVTQSSRYLVKRTGEKVFLECVQDMDHENMFWYRQDPGLGLRLIYFSYDVKMKEKGDIPEGYSVSREKKERFSLILESASTNQTSMYLCASSQRAGLFSYNEQFFGPGTRLTVL.

CDR3 sequence: CASSLSWSGEKLFF. In DNA, the CDR3 is TGTGCCAGCAGTTTATCGTGGTCCGGTGAAAAACTGTTTTTT. The chain has TRBV27 and TRBJ1-4; D unresolved. The CDR3 extends over 14 amino acids. The V end lost 0 bases, the J end lost 7 bases, and 9 bases lay between the germline ends. Germline-derived CDR1 and CDR2 are MNHEY and SMNVEV (reference sequence). Full variable domain (remainder filled in from reference TRBV27 and TRBJ1-4): EAQVTQNPRYLITVTGKKLTVTCSQNMNHEYMSWYRQDPGLGLRQIYYSMNVEVTDKGDVPEGYKVSRKEKRNFPLILESPSPNQTSLYFCASSLSWSGEKLFFGSGTQLSVL.

This CDR3 is CASSEVVETQYF. CDR3 bases: TGTGCCAGCAGTGAAGTAGTAGAGACCCAGTACTTC. The chain joins TRBV6-1 to TRBJ2-5; no firm D call. Per germline, CDR1 MNHNS and CDR2 SASEGT. The V end was cut by 1 base, the J end by 4 bases, with 4 bases between. The CDR3 is 12 residues long.

The chain links TRBV11-2 to TRBJ2-7; weak D call: TRBD1 (5 bases). V lost 10 bases and J lost 3, with 16 bases in between. Germline V CDR1 and CDR2: SGHAT, FQNNGV. The CDR3 has 13 residues. The CDR3 coding sequence is TGTGCCACCGCAGGGCAGGAACACTACGAGCAGTACTTC. This translates into CATAGQEHYEQYF.

V gene TRBV5-1 combines with J gene TRBJ2-7, with D perhaps matching TRBD2 (7 bases). Germline V gene sequence: CDR1 SGHRS, CDR2 YFSETQ. The CDR3 loop spans 14 amino acids. V was trimmed by 3 bases and J by 7 bases, leaving 17 bases between them. CDR3 amino acids: CASSSTGGPGEQYF. CDR3 nucleotides: TGCGCCAGCAGCTCCACGGGGGGCCCTGGGGAGCAGTACTTC.

The V and J genes are TRBV18 and TRBJ2-7; 10 nucleotides agree with TRBD1. This CDR3 spans 15 amino acids. V trimming: 3 bases; J trimming: 3 bases; junction bases outside the gene matches: 5. Germline V gene sequence: CDR1 KGHSH, CDR2 LQKENI. The CDR3 DNA follows: TGTGCCAGCTCACCGCCGGGACAGGGGATCTACGAGCAGTACTTC. Protein: CASSPPGQGIYEQYF.

The chain employs TRBV5-1 and TRBJ2-3; 10 bases match TRBD2. Germline V gene lookup returns CDR1 SGHRS and CDR2 YFSETQ. V trimming: 0 bases; J trimming: 4 bases; junction bases outside the gene matches: 14. The CDR3 covers 19 residues. The CDR3 reads CASSLAPGLARGGPDTQYF. In DNA, the CDR3 is TGCGCCAGCAGCTTGGCACCGGGACTAGCGCGGGGGGGGCCAGATACGCAGTATTTT.

The chain uses TRBV5-4 and TRBJ2-5; 7 bases agree with TRBD1. The CDR3 has 15 amino acids. After removal of 4 bases from V and 5 bases from J, the junction contained 11 bases not matched to a gene. Germline loops: CDR1 SGHNT, CDR2 YYREEE (reference sequence). The CDR3 here is CASSPRDSPRETQYF. CDR3 bases: TGTGCCAGCAGCCCCCGGGACAGCCCAAGGGAGACCCAGTACTTC.

The J gene is TRBJ2-7, the V gene TRBV10-2, with 9 positions matching TRBD1. CDR1 and CDR2 from the germline V gene are WSHSY and SAAADI. J gave up 4 bases and V 4 bases, and 8 bases lay outside the gene matches. This CDR3 comprises 15 residues. DNA of the CDR3: TGCGCCAGCAGTGGCATGGACAGGGGAAGGTACGAGCAGTACTTC. Protein: CASSGMDRGRYEQYF.

The chain combines TRBV3-1 (or the pseudogene TRBV3-2) with TRBJ2-2; 7 bases map to TRBD1. CDR3 length: 18 amino acids. The V gene's germline CDR1 is LGHDT and CDR2 YNNKEL (reference sequence). J lost 6 bases, V lost 0 bases, and 13 bases had no gene match. The chain's CDR3 is CASSQDRGGWGYAGELFF. Written as DNA, the CDR3 is TGTGCCAGCAGCCAAGATAGAGGGGGCTGGGGTTACGCCGGGGAGCTGTTTTTT.

The chain uses TRBV28 and TRBJ2-1; 7 positions agree with TRBD2. Germline V gene lookup returns CDR1 MDHEN and CDR2 SYDVKM. V trimming: 8 bases; J trimming: 3 bases; junction bases outside the gene matches: 13. CDR3 length equals 16 residues. The chain's CDR3 is CASEGRASGFYNEQFF. The CDR3 DNA reads as TGTGCCAGCGAGGGAAGGGCTAGCGGATTCTACAATGAGCAGTTCTTC.

This CDR3 reads CASSLDGGHQETQYF. The CDR3 nucleotides are TGTGCCAGCAGCTTGGACGGGGGACACCAAGAGACCCAGTACTTC. This chain connects TRBV5-4 to TRBJ2-5; TRBD2 is a possible D gene (6 bases). The germline gives CDR1 SGHNT, CDR2 YYREEE (reference sequence). The CDR3 contains 15 residues. V gave up 0 bases and J gave up 0 bases, with 9 bases separating them.

The gene calls are TRBV18 and TRBJ2-3, with 7 bases fitting TRBD2. This CDR3 is built from 16 residues. Unmatched junction bases numbered 7, after V lost 3 bases and J lost 1 base. Germline CDR1 is KGHSH and CDR2 is LQKENI. CDR3 in amino acids: CASSPRAGFGTDTQYF. The DNA of the CDR3 is TGTGCCAGCTCACCTCGAGCGGGGTTTGGCACAGATACGCAGTATTTT.

The chain recombines TRBV5-4 with TRBJ1-2; D is possibly TRBD1 (5 bases). This CDR3 is 15 amino acids long. Germline V gene sequence: CDR1 SGHNT, CDR2 YYREEE (reference sequence). Trimming removed 4 bases from V and 3 bases from J, with 16 bases in between. In nucleotides, the CDR3 is TGTGCCAGCAGCCGGGGGGGTGGTCGGGACTATGGCTACACCTTC. This gives the protein CASSRGGGRDYGYTF.

The chain has TRBV5-1 and TRBJ1-6; TRBD1 agrees at 7 bases. Germline V CDR1 and CDR2: SGHRS, YFSETQ. The CDR3 contains 14 residues. J was trimmed by 7 bases and V by 3 bases; bases with no gene match: 4. The CDR3, as DNA: TGCGCCAGCAGCTCGGGACAGCTAAATTCACCCCTCCACTTT. It specifies CASSSGQLNSPLHF.